A single sample is the source of the 5 T cell receptor beta chains below, sequenced in a study of cytomegalovirus exposure and HLA in healthy donors. PCR employed 60 Vbeta and 13 Jbeta primers. The method was immunoSEQ multiplex PCR; TCRdb's version includes in-frame clones alone and lacks a portion of them. The repertoire holds some 130,000 clones, with approximately 75% as singletons. Sequencing input: PBMCs. All receptors derive from a male donor in good health and CMV-seronegative.

This clone was recorded a few times. This chain uses TRBV7-2 with TRBJ1-6; D remains unclear. Germline V gene sequence: CDR1 SGHTA, CDR2 FQGNSA. This CDR3 has 14 residues. Trimming left V 5 bases short and J 4 bases short, with 9 bases between. The CDR3 coding sequence is TGTGCCAGCAGCCCTGGGCAGTATAATTCACCCCTCCACTTT. Translation gives CASSPGQYNSPLHF.

This clone has just a few counts. The genes are TRBV6-6 and TRBJ1-1, with 8 positions matching TRBD1. Germline values: CDR1 MNHNY, CDR2 SVGAGI (reference sequence). V shed 2 bases and J 1 base; nucleotides not matched to a gene: 6. The CDR3 covers 16 residues. CDR3 nucleotide sequence: TGTGCCAGCAGTTACGCTAGGACAGGGAGGAACACTGAAGCTTTCTTT. This codes for CASSYARTGRNTEAFF.

CDR3 protein: CASSPGARGYEQYF. DNA for the CDR3: TGTGCCAGCAGCCCAGGGGCCAGGGGATACGAGCAGTACTTC. This chain links TRBV13 with TRBJ2-7; D is possibly TRBD1 (6 bases). Germline CDR1 is PRHDT and CDR2 is FYEKMQ (reference sequence). V was pared by 5 bases and J by 4 bases, with 15 bases between. CDR3 length equals 14 residues.

This clone was observed a single time. This chain's CDR3 is CASSTSPGYYGYTF. The CDR3 DNA is TGTGCCAGTAGTACATCCCCAGGGTACTATGGCTACACCTTC. The rearrangement links TRBV19 to TRBJ1-2, with D possibly being TRBD1 (5 bases). The CDR3 totals 14 residues. V was cut by 4 bases and J by 3 bases, with 12 bases left in between. Germline V lookup: CDR1 LNHDA, CDR2 SQIVND (reference sequence). Full variable domain (remainder filled in from reference TRBV19 and TRBJ1-2): DGGITQSPKYLFRKEGQNVTLSCEQNLNHDAMYWYRQDPGQGLRLIYYSQIVNDFQKGDIAEGYSVSREKKESFPLTVTSAQKNPTAFYLCASSTSPGYYGYTFGSGTRLTVV.

In its sample, this clone was seen a few times. This chain uses TRBV7-8 with TRBJ1-5; TRBD1 is a possible D gene (6 bases). The CDR3 spans 16 residues. V was trimmed by 1 base and J by 3 bases, leaving 13 bases between them. CDR1 and CDR2 (germline): SGHVS, FQNEAQ. The CDR3 region is CASSLVSGVNNQPQHF. DNA for the CDR3: TGTGCCAGCAGCTTAGTTTCAGGGGTAAACAATCAGCCCCAGCATTTT. Drawing the rest from reference TRBV7-8 and TRBJ1-5, the complete variable domain is GAGVSQSPRYKVAKRGQDVALRCDPISGHVSLFWYQQALGQGPEFLTYFQNEAQLDKSGLPSDRFFAERPEGSVSTLKIQRTQQEDSAVYLCASSLVSGVNNQPQHFGDGTRLSIL.